A selection of T cell receptor beta chains follows, all from one sample in a study of blood T cell repertoires in COVID-19. The protocol was immunoSEQ multiplex PCR, while the TCRdb copy is restricted to in-frame clones and leaves out a portion. The sample shows some 220,000 clones, more than 75% of them seen only once. Source material: peripheral blood. The receptor source for this set is a woman aged 70-85 years with COVID-19, enrolled during active disease. Both conserved end residues are part of each CDR3. The order of the fields is V gene, J gene, CDR3 protein.

>TRBV2|TRBJ1-2
CASSYLPGGEYGYTF
>TRBV4-3|TRBJ1-2
CASSQEAQGRGYGYTF
>TRBV7-8|TRBJ1-4
CASSPILGRGNEKLFF
>TRBV3-1/TRBV3-2|TRBJ1-5
CASSQGTGMAVQPQHF
>TRBV28|TRBJ1-2
CASSSPTGNYGYTF
>TRBV7-2|TRBJ1-5
CASSFGQGGNQPQHF
>TRBV28|TRBJ2-5
CASTQVVAGERETQYF
>TRBV28|TRBJ2-4
CASSFQARKDIQYF
>TRBV3-1/TRBV3-2|TRBJ1-2
CASSRVSYGYTF
>TRBV7-2|TRBJ2-3
CASSSGTSGVSDTQYF
>TRBV28|TRBJ1-1
CASSLPDRLTEAFF
>TRBV10-1|TRBJ2-2
CASSESDGRAPGELFF
>TRBV7-2|TRBJ1-5
CASSRDSTGNQPQHF
>TRBV5-1|TRBJ2-1
CASSPLAGVSNEQFF
>TRBV6-5|TRBJ2-7
CASSLAGTGLYEQYF
>TRBV18|TRBJ2-6
CASSPLSGANVLTF
>TRBV3-1/TRBV3-2|TRBJ1-3
CASSRGRAGRTGNTIYF
>TRBV9|TRBJ2-3
CASSVGSGSVSDTQYF
>TRBV2|TRBJ2-1
CASSRGLAGMDEQFF
>TRBV5-4|TRBJ1-1
CASSPDRDTEAFF